Following are 27 T cell receptor beta chains from one sample sequenced in a study of blood T cell repertoires in COVID-19. TCRdb's copy holds only in-frame clones and misses some; the assay was immunoSEQ multiplex PCR. Of fewer than 95,000 clones in the sample, 70% to 90% were seen once. Sequenced sample: peripheral blood. The receptors were gathered from a man in his fifties with active or convalescent COVID-19.

The count of this clone is one. This rearrangement joins TRBV3-1 (or the pseudogene TRBV3-2) to TRBJ2-3, with 15 nucleotides matching TRBD2. CDR1 and CDR2 from the germline V gene are LGHDT and YNNKEL (reference sequence). The trim removed 0 bases at V and 10 bases at J, leaving 8 bases unmatched. The CDR3 spans 17 residues. In nucleotides, the CDR3 is TGTGCCAGCAGCCAAGACAGGCGGACTAGCGGGGGGGCCGCGCAGTATTTT. As protein: CASSQDRRTSGGAAQYF.

The chain recombines TRBV19 with TRBJ2-6; D unclear. Germline V gives CDR1 LNHDA, CDR2 SQIVND (reference sequence). Trimming left V 0 bases short and J 0 bases short, with 3 bases between. The CDR3 is made up of 15 amino acids. CDR3 nucleotides: TGTGCCAGTAGTATAGACAGCTCTGGGGCCAACGTCCTGACTTTC. Translation gives CASSIDSSGANVLTF.

This clone showed up just a few times. This chain links TRBV21-1 with TRBJ2-7; the tabulated D call, TRBD1, remains unverified against the DNA. TRBV21-1 is listed as a pseudogene. The CDR3 spans 11 residues. CDR3 sequence: CASSKVSEQYF. The CDR3 coding sequence is TGTGCCAGCAGCAAAGTCAGCGAGCAGTACTTC.

The gene calls are TRBV15 and TRBJ1-5; the match to TRBD1 covers 9 bases. CDR1 and CDR2 from the germline V gene are LNHNV and YYDKDF (reference sequence). The CDR3 totals 17 residues. With 0 bases clipped from V and 6 bases from J, the junction kept 9 bases outside the gene matches. This chain's CDR3 is CATSRERDRDFRQPQHF. CDR3 in DNA: TGTGCCACCAGCAGAGAACGGGACAGGGATTTTCGTCAGCCCCAGCATTTT.

This clone was counted a single time. V and J are TRBV7-8 and TRBJ1-2; 8 positions match TRBD1. Germline assignment: CDR1 SGHVS and CDR2 FQNEAQ. The CDR3 is made up of 14 amino acids. V shed 5 bases and J 4 bases; nucleotides not matched to a gene: 6. The CDR3 coding sequence is TGTGCCAGCAGCCCTAGACAGGGGAGCTATGGCTACACCTTC. It encodes CASSPRQGSYGYTF.

The chain couples TRBV19 to TRBJ1-5; 11 bases match TRBD1. V shed 6 bases and J 4 bases; nucleotides not matched to a gene: 5. The CDR3 runs 15 residues. Germline-derived CDR1 and CDR2 are LNHDA and SQIVND (reference sequence). The CDR3 region has the DNA TGTGCCAGTAGAAAAGGGACAGGGGGAAATCAGCCCCAGCATTTT. This codes for CASRKGTGGNQPQHF.

This clone has a single count. The CDR3 bases are TGTGCCAGCAGTTACGGGACAGGGAATTACTATGGCTACACCTTC. Its translation is CASSYGTGNYYGYTF. The gene calls are TRBV6-5 and TRBJ1-2; 9 bases map to TRBD1. The germline V gene has CDR1 MNHEY and CDR2 SVGAGI. The V gene end was trimmed by 2 bases and the J gene end by 3 bases; junction bases not matched to a gene: 4. The CDR3 contains 15 residues.

This clone was seen once. A junction end diverges from the germline sequence, so it may reflect a read error. The V gene is TRBV3-1 (or the pseudogene TRBV3-2), the J gene TRBJ1-2; the match to TRBD1 covers 8 bases. The CDR3 loop spans 12 amino acids. Germline assignment: CDR1 LGHDT and CDR2 YNNKEL (reference sequence). The CDR3: CASSHLTGQEIF. The CDR3 nucleotides read TGTGCCAGCAGCCACCTTACGGGACAGGAGATCTTC.

In the case of this clone: Different DNA sequences within this sample yield the same CDR3. The chain carries TRBV25-1 and TRBJ1-6; D perhaps matches TRBD1 (5 bases). The CDR3 contains 14 residues. Trimming took off 3 bases at V and 4 bases at J, with 7 bases between the two ends. Germline CDR1 MGHDK, CDR2 SYGVNS. This CDR3 reads CASSDGGYNSPLHF. The CDR3 bases are TGTGCCAGCAGTGACGGGGGTTATAATTCACCCCTCCACTTT.

J is TRBJ2-2 and V is TRBV7-8, with a possible D match to TRBD1 (6 bases). CDR1 and CDR2 (germline): SGHVS, FQNEAQ. V was trimmed by 1 base and J by 0 bases, leaving 9 bases between them. The CDR3 consists of 16 residues. DNA for the CDR3: TGTGCCAGCAGCTTAGTGGGGACACCGAACACCGGGGAGCTGTTTTTT. It specifies CASSLVGTPNTGELFF.

This rearrangement joins TRBV5-6 to TRBJ2-5; 11 bases match TRBD2. The length of the CDR3 is 15 residues. The J segment lost 0 bases and the V segment lost 2 bases, leaving 0 bases of the junction unmatched. CDR1 is SGHDT and CDR2 is YYEEEE in the germline V gene. The CDR3 loop is CASSLLAGDQETQYF. The CDR3 DNA follows: TGTGCCAGCAGCTTACTAGCGGGGGACCAAGAGACCCAGTACTTC.

V gene TRBV5-4 combines with J gene TRBJ1-2, with D maybe TRBD1 (6 bases). V shed 4 bases and J shed 6 bases, with 22 bases lying between them. CDR1 is SGHNT and CDR2 is YYREEE in the germline V gene (reference sequence). This CDR3 comprises 16 residues. CDR3 region: CASSPEHNTGYNGYTF. The DNA for the CDR3 is TGTGCCAGCAGCCCGGAGCATAATACAGGGTATAATGGCTACACCTTC.

The chain carries TRBV24-1 and TRBJ2-2; TRBD2 matches 8 bases. This CDR3 is built from 17 residues. The ends lost 0 bases at V and 6 bases at J; junction bases unmatched: 8. The germline V gene encodes CDR1 KGHDR and CDR2 SFDVKD. CDR3 loop: CATSDLRGGSMAGELFF. The DNA of the CDR3 is TGTGCCACCAGTGATTTGCGCGGGGGGTCGATGGCCGGGGAGCTGTTTTTT.

The chain has TRBV5-1 and TRBJ2-5; maybe TRBD1 (6 bases). The CDR3 has 15 amino acids. The ends were cut back, 2 bases at V and 3 bases at J, with 14 bases in the middle. Germline V gives CDR1 SGHRS, CDR2 YFSETQ. The CDR3 region has the DNA TGCGCCAGCAGCTTTGCAGGGGCGAGGGAAGAGACCCAGTACTTC. It is translated as CASSFAGAREETQYF.

The CDR3 DNA follows: TGTGCCAGCAGCTTCTTCAGCGGGGGGCGGACCGGGGAGCTGTTTTTT. This codes for CASSFFSGGRTGELFF. J is TRBJ2-2 and V is TRBV7-2; 9 bases map to TRBD2. Germline assignment: CDR1 SGHTA and CDR2 FQGNSA. This CDR3 spans 16 amino acids. V shed 3 bases and J 5 bases; nucleotides not matched to a gene: 7.

This chain links TRBV10-3 with TRBJ1-2; 7 nucleotides align to TRBD1. The CDR3 is 14 amino acids. Germline CDR1 reads ENHRY; CDR2 reads SYGVKD. Trimming took 2 bases from V and 7 from J; bases not matched to a gene: 7. The DNA of the CDR3 is TGTGCCATCAGTGAGACGGACAGGCGAGGTGGCTACACCTTC. Encoded protein: CAISETDRRGGYTF.

The chain is built from TRBV12-2 and TRBJ1-1; no DNA check was done on the table's D call, TRBD1. TRBV12-2 is a pseudogene. This CDR3 contains 20 residues. The DNA for the CDR3 is TGTGCAAGTCGCTTGTTGGCCCTCGGACAGGGCGGCTATAAGAACACTGAAGCTTTCTTT. Protein sequence: CASRLLALGQGGYKNTEAFF.

The chain couples TRBV19 to TRBJ1-5, with TRBD1 as a possible D gene (5 bases). CDR3 size: 16 residues. Germline V gene lookup returns CDR1 LNHDA and CDR2 SQIVND (reference sequence). V lost 5 bases and J 0 bases, leaving 14 bases between the germline ends. CDR3 sequence reads: CASSPRGGGSNQPQHF. The CDR3 region has the DNA TGTGCCAGTAGTCCTCGTGGGGGGGGTAGCAATCAGCCCCAGCATTTT.

This clone showed up just a few times. V gene TRBV5-4 combines with J gene TRBJ2-3; TRBD2 matches 11 bases. V trimming: 1 base; J trimming: 4 bases; junction bases outside the gene matches: 2. The CDR3 length is 15 residues. CDR1 is SGHNT and CDR2 is YYREEE in the germline V gene (reference sequence). CDR3 bases: TGTGCCAGCAGCTTGATAGCGGGGGGGCCAGATACGCAGTATTTT. This encodes CASSLIAGGPDTQYF.

The gene calls are TRBV28 and TRBJ2-2; 14 nucleotides match TRBD2. The CDR3 covers 20 residues. Germline CDR1 and CDR2: MDHEN and SYDVKM. Unmatched junction bases numbered 15, after V lost 4 bases and J lost 5 bases. CDR3 in DNA: TGTGCCAGCAGTTACACTCGCCGACTAGCGGGAGGGCCGAGAACCGGGGAGCTGTTTTTT. It encodes CASSYTRRLAGGPRTGELFF. Full variable domain (missing parts from reference TRBV28 and TRBJ2-2): DVKVTQSSRYLVKRTGEKVFLECVQDMDHENMFWYRQDPGLGLRLIYFSYDVKMKEKGDIPEGYSVSREKKERFSLILESASTNQTSMYLCASSYTRRLAGGPRTGELFFGEGSRLTVL.

The chain couples TRBV5-1 to TRBJ1-2; the D gene is possibly TRBD1 (5 bases). Deletions cut 4 bases from V and 7 bases from J, with 20 bases between. In germline, CDR1 is SGHRS, CDR2 YFSETQ. This CDR3 has 15 amino acids. CDR3 protein: CASSQGDSTLGGYTF. CDR3 in DNA: TGCGCCAGCAGCCAAGGGGACTCTACGTTGGGTGGCTACACCTTC. Filled out from reference TRBV5-1 and TRBJ1-2, the complete variable domain reads KAGVTQTPRYLIKTRGQQVTLSCSPISGHRSVSWYQQTPGQGLQFLFEYFSETQRNKGNFPGRFSGRQFSNSRSEMNVSTLELGDSALYLCASSQGDSTLGGYTFGSGTRLTVV.

This chain links TRBV11-2 with TRBJ2-5, with D perhaps TRBD2 (5 bases). This CDR3 has 15 residues. The V end lost 1 base, the J end lost 5 bases, and 14 bases lay between the germline ends. In germline, CDR1 is SGHAT, CDR2 FQNNGV. The CDR3 DNA is TGTGCCAGCAGCTTAGGATTTGAGGGTAGTGAGACCCAGTACTTC. Amino acid sequence: CASSLGFEGSETQYF.

The chain uses TRBV5-1 and TRBJ2-1, with D maybe TRBD1 (5 bases). The CDR3 is 12 residues long. V shed 1 base and J shed 6 bases, with 5 bases lying between them. Germline CDR1 SGHRS, CDR2 YFSETQ. CDR3 region: CASSLQGNEQFF. CDR3 sequence (DNA): TGCGCCAGCAGCTTGCAGGGCAATGAGCAGTTCTTC. Full variable domain (outside the CDR3, taken from reference TRBV5-1 and TRBJ2-1): KAGVTQTPRYLIKTRGQQVTLSCSPISGHRSVSWYQQTPGQGLQFLFEYFSETQRNKGNFPGRFSGRQFSNSRSEMNVSTLELGDSALYLCASSLQGNEQFFGPGTRLTVL.

The chain has TRBV13 and TRBJ2-1; 11 bases match TRBD1. V dropped 5 bases and J dropped 8; count of bases not matched to a gene: 5. The CDR3 has 14 residues. Per the germline V gene, CDR1 is PRHDT and CDR2 is FYEKMQ (reference sequence). CDR3 in DNA: TGTGCCAGCAGCCGCCGGGACAGGGGGGATGAGCAGTTCTTC. Translated, it gives CASSRRDRGDEQFF.

The V call is TRBV5-6, the J call TRBJ2-1; D gene uncertain. The germline V gene has CDR1 SGHDT and CDR2 YYEEEE. The CDR3 is 15 residues long. Deletions cut 3 bases from V and 0 bases from J, with 10 bases between. Written as DNA, the CDR3 is TGTGCCAGCAGCTCAAGACACCTCTCCTACAATGAGCAGTTCTTC. This encodes CASSSRHLSYNEQFF. Full variable domain (remainder filled in from reference TRBV5-6 and TRBJ2-1): DAGVTQSPTHLIKTRGQQVTLRCSPKSGHDTVSWYQQALGQGPQFIFQYYEEEERQRGNFPDRFSGHQFPNYSSELNVNALLLGDSALYLCASSSRHLSYNEQFFGPGTRLTVL.

The chain joins TRBV12-5 to TRBJ2-3, with TRBD1 matching 7 bases. The J segment lost 5 bases and the V segment lost 7 bases, leaving 9 bases of the junction unmatched. Germline V gene sequence: CDR1 LGHNT, CDR2 FRNRAP. The CDR3 is 14 amino acids. CDR3 residues: CASALDRTQDTQYF. The CDR3 DNA reads as TGTGCTAGTGCCCTGGACAGGACCCAAGATACGCAGTATTTT.

The gene calls are TRBV6-5 and TRBJ2-5; the D gene is possibly TRBD1 (5 bases). Trimming cost V 7 bases and J 4 bases, with 13 bases left between them. The CDR3 is 13 residues long. Germline V gene data show CDR1 as MNHEY and CDR2 as SVGAGI. CDR3 in amino acids: CASTDPGRETQYF. DNA for the CDR3: TGTGCCAGCACCGACCCAGGGCGAGAGACCCAGTACTTC.